These 4 T cell receptor beta chains were sequenced from one sample in a study of blood T cell repertoires in COVID-19. Assay: immunoSEQ multiplex PCR; the TCRdb copy retains only in-frame clones and omits some. The sample includes over 150,000 clones, about nine tenths seen only once; the top ten take roughly 5%. What was sequenced was peripheral blood. These receptors were obtained from a man between 18 and 35 years old with COVID-19, enrolled during active disease.

The chain joins TRBV7-9 to TRBJ2-1; D might be TRBD2 (5 bases). Germline CDR1 SEHNR, CDR2 FQNEAQ (reference sequence). Trimming pared 7 bases from V and 11 bases from J, leaving 12 bases between. The CDR3 contains 11 residues. CDR3 in amino acids: CASTQDSKQFF. In nucleotides, the CDR3 is TGTGCCAGCACCCAGGACTCAAAGCAGTTCTTC.

The chain recombines TRBV19 with TRBJ1-1; weak D call: TRBD1 (6 bases). Germline V CDR1 and CDR2: LNHDA, SQIVND (reference sequence). The germline V and J ends were trimmed by 7 bases and 3 bases, with 15 bases remaining between them. CDR3 size: 14 residues. CDR3 loop: CASTLGGAYTEAFF. The CDR3 DNA follows: TGTGCCAGTACGTTAGGGGGGGCGTACACTGAAGCTTTCTTT.

This chain connects TRBV15 to TRBJ2-7, with 7 bases fitting TRBD1. V was pared by 3 bases and J by 2 bases, with 7 bases of the junction left unmatched. Germline-derived CDR1 and CDR2 are LNHNV and YYDKDF (reference sequence). The CDR3 runs to 15 residues. CDR3 residues: CATSSGTALTYEQYF. For the CDR3, the DNA is TGTGCCACCAGCAGCGGGACAGCACTTACCTACGAGCAGTACTTC.

The J gene is TRBJ1-4, the V gene TRBV6-5; D is possibly TRBD1 (5 bases). The CDR3 runs 11 residues. With 6 bases removed from V and 9 bases from J, the gap between germline ends came to 8 bases. The germline V gene encodes CDR1 MNHEY and CDR2 SVGAGI. The CDR3 DNA reads TGTGCCAGCAGGGAGGGACAAAAACTGTTTTTT. Translation gives CASREGQKLFF.